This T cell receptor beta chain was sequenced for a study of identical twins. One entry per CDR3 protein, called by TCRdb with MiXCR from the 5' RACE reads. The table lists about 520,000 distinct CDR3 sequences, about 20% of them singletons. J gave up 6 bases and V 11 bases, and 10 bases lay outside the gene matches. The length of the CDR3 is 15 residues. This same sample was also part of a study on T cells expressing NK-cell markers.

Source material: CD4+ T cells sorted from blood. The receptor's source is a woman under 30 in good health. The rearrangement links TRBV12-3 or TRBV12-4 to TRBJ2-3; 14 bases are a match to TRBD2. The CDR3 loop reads CASRGLAGGVDTQYF. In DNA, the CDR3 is TGTGCCTCCCGCGGACTAGCGGGGGGCGTGGATACGCAGTATTTT.